This TCR beta chain came from a study of human T cells and chemical hapten exposure. Study-wide background: The patch tests put 0.01% DPC on the skin of the upper back and were read 6 days later.

Documented time point: patch test 1, 2 weeks after DPC sensitization. Described treatment: therapeutic diphenylcyclopropenone sensitization with weekly scalp DPC. The authors extracted total RNA from unfractionated whole blood. Trimming took off 5 bases at V and 8 bases at J, with 13 bases between the two ends. Germline V gene sequence: CDR1 SEHNR, CDR2 FQNEAQ (reference sequence). This CDR3 has 13 residues. This clonotype was detected ten times or more. Separate cDNA molecules received unique molecular identifiers, which the library attached to them. From the RACE reads, TCRdb called clonotypes with MiXCR, one entry per CDR3 protein. This table has approximately 340,000 distinct CDR3 sequences, about 7% appearing once.

This clonotype was obtained from a woman under 30 with alopecia areata. Some clones in this sample may be carry-over from other donors' samples. The sequencing here drew on whole blood, taken in connection with sensitization to the hapten diphenylcyclopropenone (DPC). This chain connects TRBV7-9 to TRBJ2-1; D gene uncertain. CDR3 in DNA: TGTGCCAGCAGCCCCGTCCTGAGCGATGAGCAGTTCTTC. Protein sequence: CASSPVLSDEQFF.